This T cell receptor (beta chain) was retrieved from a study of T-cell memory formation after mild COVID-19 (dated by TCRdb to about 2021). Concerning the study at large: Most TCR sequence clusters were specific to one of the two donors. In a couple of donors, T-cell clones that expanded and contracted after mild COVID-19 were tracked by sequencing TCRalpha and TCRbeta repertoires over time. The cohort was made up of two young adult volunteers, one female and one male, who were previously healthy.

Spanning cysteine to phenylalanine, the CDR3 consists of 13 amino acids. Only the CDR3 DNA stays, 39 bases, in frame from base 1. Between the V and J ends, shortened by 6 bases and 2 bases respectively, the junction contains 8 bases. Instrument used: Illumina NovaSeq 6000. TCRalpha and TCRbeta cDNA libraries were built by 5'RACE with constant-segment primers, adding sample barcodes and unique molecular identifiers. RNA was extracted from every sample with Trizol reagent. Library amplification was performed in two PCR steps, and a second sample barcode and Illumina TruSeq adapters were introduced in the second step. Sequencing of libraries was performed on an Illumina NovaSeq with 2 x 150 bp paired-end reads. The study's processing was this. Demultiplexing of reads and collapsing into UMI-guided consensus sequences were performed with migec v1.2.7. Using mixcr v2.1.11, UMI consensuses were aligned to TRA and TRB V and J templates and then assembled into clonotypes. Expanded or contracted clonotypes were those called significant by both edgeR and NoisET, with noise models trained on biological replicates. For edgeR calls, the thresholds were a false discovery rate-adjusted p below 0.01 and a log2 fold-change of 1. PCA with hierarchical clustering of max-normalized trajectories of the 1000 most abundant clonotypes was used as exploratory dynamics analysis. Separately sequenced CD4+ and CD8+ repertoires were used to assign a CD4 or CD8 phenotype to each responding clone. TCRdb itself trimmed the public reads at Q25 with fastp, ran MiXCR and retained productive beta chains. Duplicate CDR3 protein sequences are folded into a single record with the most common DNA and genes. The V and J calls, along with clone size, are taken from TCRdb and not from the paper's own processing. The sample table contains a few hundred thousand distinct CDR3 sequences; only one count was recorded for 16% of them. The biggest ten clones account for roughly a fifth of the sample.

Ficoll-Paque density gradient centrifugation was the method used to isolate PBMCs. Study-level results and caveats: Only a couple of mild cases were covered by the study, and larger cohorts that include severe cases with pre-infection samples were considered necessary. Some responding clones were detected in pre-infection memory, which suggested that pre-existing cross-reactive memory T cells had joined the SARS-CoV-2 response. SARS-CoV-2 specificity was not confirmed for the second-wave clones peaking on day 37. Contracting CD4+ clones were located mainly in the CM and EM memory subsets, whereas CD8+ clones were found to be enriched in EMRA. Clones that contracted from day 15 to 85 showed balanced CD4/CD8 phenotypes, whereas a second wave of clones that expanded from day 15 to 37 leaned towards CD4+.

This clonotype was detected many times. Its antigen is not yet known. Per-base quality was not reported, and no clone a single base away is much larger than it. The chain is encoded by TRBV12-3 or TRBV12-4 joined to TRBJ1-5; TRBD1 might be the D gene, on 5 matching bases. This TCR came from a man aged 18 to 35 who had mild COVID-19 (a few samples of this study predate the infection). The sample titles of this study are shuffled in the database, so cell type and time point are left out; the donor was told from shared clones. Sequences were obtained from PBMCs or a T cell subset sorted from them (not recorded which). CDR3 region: CASRQGGNQPQHF. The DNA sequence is TGTGCCAGCAGGCAGGGTGGCAATCAGCCCCAGCATTTT.